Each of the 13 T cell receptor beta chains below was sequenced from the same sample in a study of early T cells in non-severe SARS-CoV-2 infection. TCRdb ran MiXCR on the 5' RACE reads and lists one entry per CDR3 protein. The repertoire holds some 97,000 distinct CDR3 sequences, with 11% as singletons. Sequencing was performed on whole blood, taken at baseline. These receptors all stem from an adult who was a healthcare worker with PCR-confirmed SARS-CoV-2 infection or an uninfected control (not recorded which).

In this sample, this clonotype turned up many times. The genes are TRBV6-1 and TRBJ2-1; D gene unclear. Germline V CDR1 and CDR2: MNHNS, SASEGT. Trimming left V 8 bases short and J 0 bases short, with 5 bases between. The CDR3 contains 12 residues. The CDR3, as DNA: TGTGCCAGCGGTAGCTCCTACAATGAGCAGTTCTTC. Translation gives CASGSSYNEQFF.

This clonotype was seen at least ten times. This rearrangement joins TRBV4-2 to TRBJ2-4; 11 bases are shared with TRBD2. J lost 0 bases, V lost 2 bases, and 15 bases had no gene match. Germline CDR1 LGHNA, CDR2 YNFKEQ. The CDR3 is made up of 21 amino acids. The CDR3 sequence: CASSQRTLAGGTGLAKNIQYF. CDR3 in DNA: TGTGCCAGCAGCCAACGGACCCTAGCGGGAGGCACGGGGCTAGCCAAAAACATTCAGTACTTC.

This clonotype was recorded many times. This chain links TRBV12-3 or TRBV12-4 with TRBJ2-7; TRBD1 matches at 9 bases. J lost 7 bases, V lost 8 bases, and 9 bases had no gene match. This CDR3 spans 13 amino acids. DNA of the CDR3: TGTGCCAGCGGGATTTGGGACAGGGAAGAGCAGTACTTC. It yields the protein CASGIWDREEQYF.

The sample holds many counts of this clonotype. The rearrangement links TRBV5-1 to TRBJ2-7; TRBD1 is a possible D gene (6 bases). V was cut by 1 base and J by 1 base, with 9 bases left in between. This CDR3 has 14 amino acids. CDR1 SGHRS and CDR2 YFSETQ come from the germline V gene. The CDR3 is CASSLTGNSYEQYF. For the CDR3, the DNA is TGCGCCAGCAGCTTGACAGGGAATTCCTACGAGCAGTACTTC.

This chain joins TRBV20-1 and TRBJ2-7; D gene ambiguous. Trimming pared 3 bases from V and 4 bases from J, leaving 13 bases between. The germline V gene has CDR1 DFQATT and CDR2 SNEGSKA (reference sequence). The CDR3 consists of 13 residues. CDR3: CSASGITFYEQYF. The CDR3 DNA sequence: TGCAGTGCTAGTGGGATTACCTTTTACGAGCAGTACTTC.

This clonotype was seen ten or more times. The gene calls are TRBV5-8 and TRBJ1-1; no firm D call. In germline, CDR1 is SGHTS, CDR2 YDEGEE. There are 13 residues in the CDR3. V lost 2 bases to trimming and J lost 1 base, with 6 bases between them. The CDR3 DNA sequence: TGTGCCAGCAGCTTTCCGGAGAACACTGAAGCTTTCTTT. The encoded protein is CASSFPENTEAFF.

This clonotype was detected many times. CDR3 nucleotide sequence: TGTGCCAGCAGCTTAGCGGACTATACGGGAGGGGAGCAGTTCTTC. Translated: CASSLADYTGGEQFF. The chain is built from TRBV11-2 and TRBJ2-1; 8 bases fit TRBD2. This CDR3 is built from 15 residues. Germline loops: CDR1 SGHAT, CDR2 FQNNGV. The ends lost 1 base at V and 10 bases at J; junction bases unmatched: 9.

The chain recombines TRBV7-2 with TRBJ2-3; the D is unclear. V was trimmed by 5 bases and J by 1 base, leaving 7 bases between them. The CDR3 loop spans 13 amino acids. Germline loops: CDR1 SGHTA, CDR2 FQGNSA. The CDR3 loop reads CASSPVGTDTQYF. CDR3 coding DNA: TGTGCCAGCAGCCCTGTTGGCACAGATACGCAGTATTTT.

CDR3 nucleotides: TGTGCCAGCAGCACGTCGACAGAGTACGAGCAGTACTTC. This encodes CASSTSTEYEQYF. The J gene is TRBJ2-7, the V gene TRBV7-8; D is possibly TRBD1 (5 bases). V dropped 5 bases and J dropped 4 bases, with 12 bases sitting between them. The CDR3 length is 13 residues. In germline, CDR1 is SGHVS, CDR2 FQNEAQ.

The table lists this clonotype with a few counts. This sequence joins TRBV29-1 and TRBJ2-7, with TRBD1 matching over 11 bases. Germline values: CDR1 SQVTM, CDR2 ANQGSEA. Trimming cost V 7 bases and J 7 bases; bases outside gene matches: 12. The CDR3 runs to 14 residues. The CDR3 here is CSAGGDRGIGEQYF. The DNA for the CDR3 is TGCAGCGCCGGAGGGGACAGGGGGATTGGGGAGCAGTACTTC.

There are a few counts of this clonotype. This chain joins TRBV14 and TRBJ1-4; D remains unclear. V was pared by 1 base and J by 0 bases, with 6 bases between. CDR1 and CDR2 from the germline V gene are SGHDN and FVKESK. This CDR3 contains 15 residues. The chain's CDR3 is CASSQGRSTNEKLFF. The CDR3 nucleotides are TGTGCCAGCAGCCAAGGACGGTCAACTAATGAAAAACTGTTTTTT.

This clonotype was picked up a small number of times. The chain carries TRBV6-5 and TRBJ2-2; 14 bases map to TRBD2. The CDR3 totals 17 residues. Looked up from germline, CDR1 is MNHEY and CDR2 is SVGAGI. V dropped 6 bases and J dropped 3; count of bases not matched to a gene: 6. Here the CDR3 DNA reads TGTGCCAGCAGCCCGGGACTAGCGGGAGTCCACACCGGGGAGCTGTTTTTT. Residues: CASSPGLAGVHTGELFF.

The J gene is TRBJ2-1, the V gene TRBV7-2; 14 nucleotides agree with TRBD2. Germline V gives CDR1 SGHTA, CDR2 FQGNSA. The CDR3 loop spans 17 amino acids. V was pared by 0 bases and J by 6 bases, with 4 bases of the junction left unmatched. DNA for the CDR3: TGTGCCAGCAGCTTAGCTGGGGGGACTAGCGGGAGCAATGAGCAGTTCTTC. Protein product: CASSLAGGTSGSNEQFF.